The clone carrying this TCR beta chain was found a few times. No antigen is known for it. Of the isolated RNA, all was reverse transcribed, and so the sequenced material was expressed TCRB transcripts. Clones were sequenced by immunoSEQ multiplex PCR, and TCRdb holds only the in-frame ones, with some missing. The sample gives about 640,000 clones, 9.5% to 15% of which show up once; around 0.12% is in the top ten. This sample stems from a study of beta chain features in type 1 diabetes. Study-level findings and limits: When Type 1 diabetes patients were examined, their TCRB CDR3s proved moderately but significantly shorter in all four CD4+ subsets.

Germline loops: CDR1 SEHNR, CDR2 FQNEAQ (reference sequence). V gave up 5 bases and J gave up 7 bases; unmatched junction bases: 10. This CDR3 contains 15 residues. The TCR originated in a man aged 30 to 39 with type 1 diabetes. Material: naive CD4+ T cells from blood. The chain links TRBV7-9 to TRBJ1-4; 7 nucleotides align to TRBD1. Here the CDR3 reads CASSPAQGVVEKLFF. CDR3 bases: TGTGCCAGCAGCCCAGCTCAGGGGGTCGTTGAAAAACTGTTTTTT.